A single sample gave rise to the 22 T cell receptor beta chains below, sequenced in a study of control samples from healthy donors and cancer patients. Assay: immunoSEQ multiplex PCR; the TCRdb copy retains only in-frame clones and omits some. The sample includes some 120,000 clones, 85% to 95% of them seen just once. The sample taken for sequencing was PBMCs. Receptors originate from a man between 45 and 60 years old with head and neck cancer.

This chain links TRBV3-1 (or the pseudogene TRBV3-2) with TRBJ2-3, with 14 bases aligning to TRBD2. V shed 2 bases and J 2 bases; nucleotides not matched to a gene: 6. From germline, CDR1 is LGHDT and CDR2 YNNKEL (reference sequence). This CDR3 comprises 18 residues. CDR3 in DNA: TGTGCCAGCAGCCAACACGGGACTAGCGGGGGAGCCACAGATACGCAGTATTTT. Amino acids: CASSQHGTSGGATDTQYF.

The chain has TRBV11-2 and TRBJ1-1; TRBD1 agrees at 10 bases. Losses at the gene ends were 2 bases for V and 0 bases for J; bases not matched to a gene: 6. Germline CDR1 SGHAT, CDR2 FQNNGV. CDR3 length equals 17 residues. The CDR3 coding sequence is TGTGCCAGCAGCTTAAGGTGGACAGGGGGAGTGAACACTGAAGCTTTCTTT. It specifies CASSLRWTGGVNTEAFF.

The CDR3 protein is CATSRGPAGELFF. CDR3 nucleotides: TGTGCCACCAGCAGAGGGCCAGCCGGGGAGCTGTTTTTT. The chain uses TRBV15 and TRBJ2-2; no reliable D call. Germline values: CDR1 LNHNV, CDR2 YYDKDF (reference sequence). The CDR3 is made up of 13 amino acids. The ends were cut back, 1 base at V and 6 bases at J, with 6 bases in the middle.

About this clone: Distinct nucleotide sequences in the sample also encode this CDR3. The V gene is TRBV18, the J gene TRBJ1-1, with D perhaps TRBD1 (6 bases). Germline lookup yields CDR1 KGHSH and CDR2 LQKENI. The V end lost 5 bases, the J end lost 0 bases, and 10 bases lay between the germline ends. There are 14 residues in the CDR3. DNA of the CDR3: TGTGCCAGCTCAAGAGGACAGATGAACACTGAAGCTTTCTTT. Protein: CASSRGQMNTEAFF.

The rearrangement uses TRBV10-3 and TRBJ1-1, with D uncertain. The V end lost 0 bases, the J end lost 3 bases, and 26 bases lay between the germline ends. This CDR3 is 20 amino acids long. CDR1 ENHRY and CDR2 SYGVKD come from the germline V gene. The CDR3 sequence is CAISESMRRSSRVRDTEAFF. For the CDR3, the DNA is TGTGCCATCAGTGAGTCGATGAGGCGGAGTTCTAGGGTGCGGGACACTGAAGCTTTCTTT.

The J gene is TRBJ2-1, the V gene TRBV7-3; D is ambiguous. V was cut by 2 bases and J by 4 bases, with 12 bases left in between. The V gene's germline CDR1 is SGHTA and CDR2 FQGTGA. The CDR3 sequence is 15 residues long. This CDR3 is CASSLSLPPYNEQFF. The CDR3 nucleotides read TGTGCCAGCAGCTTATCCCTACCGCCTTACAATGAGCAGTTCTTC.

As DNA, the CDR3 is TGTGCCAGTAGTATGCAAGGCCCCTTCTATGGCTACACCTTC. This sequence encodes CASSMQGPFYGYTF. The chain couples TRBV19 to TRBJ1-2, with D unclear. CDR3 length equals 14 residues. Germline-derived CDR1 and CDR2 are LNHDA and SQIVND (reference sequence). V was cut by 3 bases and J by 4 bases, with 12 bases left in between.

The genes are TRBV7-2 and TRBJ2-2, with no clear D. Looked up from germline, CDR1 is SGHTA and CDR2 is FQGNSA. The CDR3 has 13 residues. V lost 6 bases and J lost 7, with 12 bases in between. The CDR3 sequence is CASSPVGGGELFF. The CDR3 DNA is TGTGCCAGCAGTCCCGTCGGTGGCGGGGAGCTGTTTTTT. Full variable domain (rest looked up from reference TRBV7-2 and TRBJ2-2): GAGVSQSPSNKVTEKGKDVELRCDPISGHTALYWYRQSLGQGLEFLIYFQGNSAPDKSGLPSDRFSAERTGGSVSTLTIQRTQQEDSAVYLCASSPVGGGELFFGEGSRLTVL.

J is TRBJ1-1 and V is TRBV30; weak D call: TRBD1 (6 bases). V was trimmed by 8 bases and J by 7 bases, leaving 17 bases between them. CDR3 length: 12 residues. CDR1 and CDR2 from the germline V gene are GTSNPN and SVGIG (reference sequence). Here the CDR3 DNA reads TGTGCCCGAACCGGGTGGGACAATGAAGCTTTCTTT. Amino acid sequence: CARTGWDNEAFF.

The chain combines TRBV7-2 with TRBJ2-7; possible D gene TRBD1, 5 bases. CDR3 size: 14 residues. Germline loops: CDR1 SGHTA, CDR2 FQGNSA. Deletions cut 3 bases from V and 4 bases from J, with 13 bases between. Here the CDR3 reads CASSFTQDKYEQYF. CDR3 coding DNA: TGTGCCAGCAGCTTCACCCAGGACAAGTACGAGCAGTACTTC.

This sequence joins TRBV10-3 and TRBJ2-4; possibly TRBD2 for D (7 bases). V gave up 6 bases and J gave up 7 bases, with 25 bases separating them. There are 17 residues in the CDR3. CDR1 and CDR2 (germline): ENHRY, SYGVKD. CDR3 amino acids: CAISDAGAYKRENIQYF. The CDR3 nucleotides are TGTGCCATCAGCGATGCGGGGGCCTACAAAAGGGAGAACATTCAGTACTTC.

The chain employs TRBV5-1 and TRBJ1-2, with TRBD1 identical over 10 bases. The CDR3 has 15 residues. The junction had 6 bases not matched to a gene; V was cut back by 0 bases and J by 7 bases. Per the germline V gene, CDR1 is SGHRS and CDR2 is YFSETQ. As DNA, the CDR3 is TGCGCCAGCAGCTTGGAGACAGGGGGCAAGGGTGGCTACACCTTC. Its protein product is CASSLETGGKGGYTF.

The V call is TRBV5-1, the J call TRBJ2-5; D gene unclear. Germline lookup yields CDR1 SGHRS and CDR2 YFSETQ. CDR3 length equals 13 residues. V shed 4 bases and J shed 13 bases, with 20 bases lying between them. CDR3 nucleotide sequence: TGCGCCAGCAGCCTTCGGAGCCCGCAGGTTCCGTACTTC. Translating gives CASSLRSPQVPYF.

V usage is TRBV10-3 and J usage is TRBJ2-2, with a weak D call TRBD2 (7 bases). V lost 3 bases and J 5 bases, leaving 16 bases between the germline ends. CDR3 length: 16 residues. Germline assignment: CDR1 ENHRY and CDR2 SYGVKD. For the CDR3, the DNA is TGTGCCATCAGTGAATCGGCGGGGGCAGGGACCGGGGAGCTGTTTTTT. It translates to CAISESAGAGTGELFF.

The chain has TRBV6-5 and TRBJ2-5, with TRBD1 as a possible D gene (5 bases). The CDR3 loop spans 14 amino acids. V dropped 0 bases and J dropped 2 bases, with 7 bases sitting between them. Germline V gene lookup returns CDR1 MNHEY and CDR2 SVGAGI. CDR3 DNA sequence: TGTGCCAGCAGTTACTCCCAGGGTCAAGAGACCCAGTACTTC. Encoded protein: CASSYSQGQETQYF.

The J gene is TRBJ2-2, the V gene TRBV7-2; 7 nucleotides align to TRBD2. There are 15 residues in the CDR3. The V segment lost 1 base and the J segment 7 bases; nucleotides outside the gene matches: 6. Per germline, CDR1 SGHTA and CDR2 FQGNSA. CDR3 residues: CASSLEIPGGGELFF. CDR3 DNA: TGTGCCAGCAGCTTAGAAATTCCGGGGGGCGGGGAGCTGTTTTTT. The entire variable domain, with the rest obtained from reference TRBV7-2 and TRBJ2-2, is as follows: GAGVSQSPSNKVTEKGKDVELRCDPISGHTALYWYRQSLGQGLEFLIYFQGNSAPDKSGLPSDRFSAERTGGSVSTLTIQRTQQEDSAVYLCASSLEIPGGGELFFGEGSRLTVL.

The rearrangement joins TRBV7-8 to TRBJ2-7; TRBD1 might be the D (6 bases). Trimming shortened V by 1 base and J by 3 bases, and 7 bases separated the two germline ends. The CDR3 contains 13 residues. Germline CDR1 SGHVS, CDR2 FQNEAQ. CDR3 region: CASSLEQGYEQYF. DNA of the CDR3: TGTGCCAGCAGCTTAGAACAGGGCTACGAGCAGTACTTC.

The rearrangement uses TRBV5-1 and TRBJ2-7; TRBD1 matches 9 bases. The V gene's germline CDR1 is SGHRS and CDR2 YFSETQ. Trimming cost V 6 bases and J 2 bases; bases outside gene matches: 6. This CDR3 has 14 amino acids. CDR3 residues: CASKRDRVTYEQYF. CDR3 coding DNA: TGCGCCAGCAAGAGGGACAGGGTGACCTACGAGCAGTACTTC. Together with reference TRBV5-1 and TRBJ2-7, the CDR3 gives the full variable domain: KAGVTQTPRYLIKTRGQQVTLSCSPISGHRSVSWYQQTPGQGLQFLFEYFSETQRNKGNFPGRFSGRQFSNSRSEMNVSTLELGDSALYLCASKRDRVTYEQYFGPGTRLTVT.

This clone is a singleton in its sample. This CDR3 reads CASSSGDLGNQPQHF. CDR3 DNA: TGTGCCAGCAGCTCAGGGGATTTGGGCAATCAGCCCCAGCATTTT. The chain links TRBV7-9 to TRBJ1-5, with a possible D match to TRBD1 (6 bases). The CDR3 is made up of 15 amino acids. The germline V gene encodes CDR1 SEHNR and CDR2 FQNEAQ (reference sequence). Trimming left V 4 bases short and J 2 bases short, with 12 bases between.

The chain is built from TRBV27 and TRBJ2-5; no definite D call. Trimming shortened V by 11 bases and J by 5 bases, and 18 bases separated the two germline ends. The CDR3 is 13 residues long. The V gene's germline CDR1 is MNHEY and CDR2 SMNVEV (reference sequence). CDR3 nucleotide sequence: TGTGCCCCTGGGCCTTCTACCCTTGAGACCCAGTACTTC. It translates to CAPGPSTLETQYF.

This sequence joins TRBV28 and TRBJ2-5, with D perhaps TRBD1 or TRBD2 (6 bases each). This CDR3 comprises 13 residues. Germline CDR1 and CDR2: MDHEN and SYDVKM. The ends were cut back, 3 bases at V and 4 bases at J, with 9 bases in the middle. This CDR3 reads CASSFGGGETQYF. The CDR3 DNA reads TGTGCCAGCAGTTTCGGGGGCGGAGAGACCCAGTACTTC.

The chain links TRBV27 to TRBJ1-3; 11 positions match TRBD1. This CDR3 has 15 residues. Germline V CDR1 and CDR2: MNHEY, SMNVEV (reference sequence). With 5 bases clipped from V and 4 bases from J, the junction kept 4 bases outside the gene matches. The CDR3 bases are TGTGCCAGCAGTGGGACAGGGGGACTGGGAAACACCATATATTTT. Translating it yields CASSGTGGLGNTIYF.